Listed below are T cell receptor beta chains from one sample, sequenced in a study of T cells in Graves' hyperthyroidism and ophthalmopathy. TCRdb reprocessed the multiplex PCR reads via MiXCR and lists one record per CDR3 protein. The sample lists fewer than 750,000 distinct CDR3 sequences; about 15% were seen once. Specimen: blood. Source of these receptors: a woman aged 45-65 years with Graves' ophthalmopathy. The CDR3 runs from the conserved cysteine through the conserved F or W. The order of the fields is CDR3 protein, V gene, J gene.

cdr3_aa: CASKPLFRDRGQSTDTQYF
v_call: TRBV19
j_call: TRBJ2-3

cdr3_aa: CASSLVGQLISPQHF
v_call: TRBV7-8
j_call: TRBJ1-5

cdr3_aa: CASSGSGGMSGELFF
v_call: TRBV6-1
j_call: TRBJ2-2

cdr3_aa: CAWTKSGATNEKLFF
v_call: TRBV30
j_call: TRBJ1-4

cdr3_aa: CASSPRWRTEGQATDTQYF
v_call: TRBV18
j_call: TRBJ2-3

cdr3_aa: CSAKGGQGDSDTQYF
v_call: TRBV20-1
j_call: TRBJ2-3

cdr3_aa: CASSLFRTVGTDTQYF
v_call: TRBV12-3/TRBV12-4
j_call: TRBJ2-3

cdr3_aa: CASSSNRGGYTF
v_call: TRBV5-1
j_call: TRBJ1-2

cdr3_aa: CASSLLLASYNEQFF
v_call: TRBV5-5
j_call: TRBJ2-1

cdr3_aa: CASSLPIRAGTNEQYF
v_call: TRBV28
j_call: TRBJ2-7

cdr3_aa: CASNRANYGYTF
v_call: TRBV2
j_call: TRBJ1-2

cdr3_aa: CASSQDRGQYNEQFF
v_call: TRBV6-1
j_call: TRBJ2-1

cdr3_aa: CSALGNIQYF
v_call: TRBV29-1
j_call: TRBJ2-4

cdr3_aa: CASSGGRPREGYEQFF
v_call: TRBV3-1
j_call: TRBJ2-1

cdr3_aa: CASSSGGDHEQYF
v_call: TRBV6-7
j_call: TRBJ2-7

cdr3_aa: CASSSRRVGHNEQFF
v_call: TRBV28
j_call: TRBJ2-1

cdr3_aa: CASSVGPQGSYEQYF
v_call: TRBV9
j_call: TRBJ2-7

cdr3_aa: CASSSTGSRNQPQHF
v_call: TRBV6-2/TRBV6-3
j_call: TRBJ1-5

cdr3_aa: CAWRRTSGSSYEQYF
v_call: TRBV30
j_call: TRBJ2-7

cdr3_aa: CASSFQTSMYEQYF
v_call: TRBV12-3/TRBV12-4
j_call: TRBJ2-7

cdr3_aa: CASSSLKQTLNTEAFF
v_call: TRBV13
j_call: TRBJ1-1

cdr3_aa: CSVAGGSGNEQFF
v_call: TRBV29-1
j_call: TRBJ2-1

cdr3_aa: CATNGGHTDTQYF
v_call: TRBV28
j_call: TRBJ2-3

cdr3_aa: CASSLLQRRDEQFF
v_call: TRBV5-1
j_call: TRBJ2-1

cdr3_aa: CASRVQVGPVSNQPQHF
v_call: TRBV12-3/TRBV12-4
j_call: TRBJ1-5

cdr3_aa: CSGTMTGTNEKLFF
v_call: TRBV29-1
j_call: TRBJ1-4

cdr3_aa: CASSLGTGLNNNQPQHF
v_call: TRBV5-1
j_call: TRBJ1-5

cdr3_aa: CASSLVGQSNQPQHF
v_call: TRBV7-2
j_call: TRBJ1-5

cdr3_aa: CASSVAQGHNSPLHF
v_call: TRBV9
j_call: TRBJ1-6